This T cell receptor (beta chain) stems from a study of T cell responses to AZD1222 COVID-19 vaccine. Study-level points and caveats: Mostly white British, mostly female donors; authors suggested clonal diversity may be underestimated. Every sample of the repertoires postdated the peak T cell response.

Turning to this clone: No antigen is known for it.

Only in-frame clones appear in the TCRdb table, and some are missing; sequencing was by immunoSEQ multiplex PCR. The sample includes around 77,000 clones, 86% of them seen just once. This CDR3 region has 15 residues. Germline values: CDR1 SNHLY, CDR2 FYNNEI. Trimming stripped 4 bases from V and 4 bases from J, with 13 bases between. The sample consisted of peripheral blood, taken on day 0 of AZD1222 vaccination. V and J are TRBV2 and TRBJ2-2; possibly TRBD1 or TRBD2 for D (6 bases each). The receptor comes from an adult in good health. The CDR3 loop is CASSGGRGGTGELFF. In nucleotides, the CDR3 is TGTGCCAGCAGTGGCGGCAGGGGAGGCACCGGGGAGCTGTTTTTT.